This T cell receptor beta chain was identified in a study of blood T cell repertoires in COVID-19. On the study more broadly: Samples taken during acute and convalescent COVID-19 were collected in the United States, Italy and Spain. In each case, the material was cDNA or gDNA derived from T cells, B-cell-depleted T cells, or PBMCs.

V was cut by 4 bases and J by 6 bases, with 16 bases left in between. Germline CDR1 reads MNHEY; CDR2 reads SMNVEV (reference sequence). CDR3 length equals 14 residues. As regards this clone: Other DNA sequences within the sample encode an identical CDR3.

Authors' methods: Reference gene primers were amplified, and this amplification served to estimate nucleated cell counts. Libraries were prepared by immunoSEQ multiplex PCR; TCRdb keeps only in-frame clonotypes and omits some of them. V, J and clone size were drawn from that table, and D and trimming were deduced from the DNA. This sample has some 150,000 clones, with around 80% found just once. Sequenced sample: peripheral blood. The rearrangement joins TRBV27 to TRBJ2-7, with D perhaps TRBD1 (8 bases). The receptor's source is a woman in her 70s with acute or convalescent COVID-19. CDR3 sequence reads: CASSWGGTGAEQYF. The CDR3, as DNA: TGTGCCAGCAGTTGGGGGGGGACAGGCGCCGAGCAGTACTTC.